This T cell receptor beta chain was sequenced during a study of cytomegalovirus exposure and HLA in healthy donors. Study-wide background: There were 65 million to 85 million unique TCRs (from HLA-typed donors) in an early data release. Overall study results and limits: Being indistinguishable, some V segments were excluded, TRBV6-2 and TRBV6-3 among them. The study assumed roughly uniform donor sequencing depth for presence/absence analyses.

This CDR3 has 16 residues. V was clipped by 1 base and J by 5 bases; unmatched bases: 7. CDR1 is SGHTA and CDR2 is FQGNSA in the germline V gene. Notes on this clone: Its specificity is not known.

Primers for the PCR totalled 60 Vbeta and 13 Jbeta. Using immunoSEQ multiplex PCR, the repertoire was profiled, and TCRdb retains in-frame clones only, with some absent. The sample has about 160,000 clones, about 80% seen once. The V gene is TRBV7-2, the J gene TRBJ1-5; TRBD1 matches 8 bases. The sequenced sample consisted of PBMCs. This TCR was sampled from a woman aged 45-65 years in good health and CMV-seropositive. The CDR3, as DNA: TGTGCCAGCAGCTTAGGGACAGGGCTGGGCCATCAGCCCCAGCATTTT. It is translated as CASSLGTGLGHQPQHF.